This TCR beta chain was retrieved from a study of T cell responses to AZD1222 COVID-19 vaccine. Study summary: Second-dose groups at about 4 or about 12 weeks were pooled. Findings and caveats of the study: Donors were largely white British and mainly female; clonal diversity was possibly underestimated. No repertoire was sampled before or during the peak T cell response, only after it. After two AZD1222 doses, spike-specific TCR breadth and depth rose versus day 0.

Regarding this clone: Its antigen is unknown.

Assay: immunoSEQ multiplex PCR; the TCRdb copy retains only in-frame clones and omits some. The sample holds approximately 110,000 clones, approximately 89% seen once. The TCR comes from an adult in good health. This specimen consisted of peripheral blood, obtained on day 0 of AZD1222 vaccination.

The CDR3 reads CATSASAGGRNEQFF. The CDR3 DNA reads TGTGCCACCAGTGCTTCCGCGGGGGGGCGAAATGAGCAGTTCTTC. This chain links TRBV24-1 with TRBJ2-1, with 9 bases fitting TRBD2. Losses at the gene ends were 5 bases for V and 7 bases for J; bases not matched to a gene: 8. There are 15 residues in the CDR3. The germline gives CDR1 KGHDR, CDR2 SFDVKD.